The 5 T cell receptor beta chains below all came from one sample that was sequenced in a study of CD8+CD57+ T cells in acquired aplastic anemia. Genomic DNA, serving as template, underwent TCR beta VDJ and CDR3 profiling. TCRdb re-called the reads through MiXCR, storing one row per CDR3 protein. The sample yields around 150,000 distinct CDR3 sequences, roughly 48% seen once. It was patients with CD8+CD57+ cell expansion by flow cytometry who were chosen for sequencing. The specimen sequenced was sorted CD4+, CD8+, or CD8+CD57+ T cells (not recorded which) from PBMCs. These receptors were collected from a human donor with aplastic anemia.

The CDR3 is CSVEDRHPGDEAFF. In DNA, the CDR3 is TGCAGCGTTGAAGACCGGCACCCAGGGGACGAAGCTTTCTTT. The rearrangement uses TRBV29-1 and TRBJ1-1, with D maybe TRBD1 (6 bases). CDR1 and CDR2 (germline): SQVTM, ANQGSEA. Trimming cost V 0 bases and J 8 bases, with 16 bases left between them. The length of the CDR3 is 14 residues. Variable domain in full (rest from reference TRBV29-1 and TRBJ1-1): SAVISQKPSRDICQRGTSLTIQCQVDSQVTMMFWYRQQPGQSLTLIATANQGSEATYESGFVIDKFPISRPNLTFSTLTVSNMSPEDSSIYLCSVEDRHPGDEAFFGQGTRLTVV.

This clonotype was observed at least ten times. V is TRBV7-2 and J is TRBJ1-4; weak D call: TRBD1 (5 bases). CDR1 and CDR2 from the germline V gene are SGHTA and FQGNSA. V lost 2 bases, J lost 2 bases, and 12 bases lay in between. This CDR3 has 16 amino acids. The CDR3 DNA reads as TGTGCCAGCAGCTTACAGGGAACAAGGACTAATGAAAAACTGTTTTTT. Protein product: CASSLQGTRTNEKLFF.

Of note for this clonotype: A much larger clone lies one base from this, so it may be a read error. The chain links TRBV7-2 to TRBJ1-4; the D gene is possibly TRBD1 (5 bases). The germline gives CDR1 SGHTA, CDR2 FQGNSA. CDR3 length: 15 amino acids. V was trimmed by 4 bases and J by 3 bases, leaving 12 bases between them. CDR3 sequence (DNA): TGTGCCAGCAGCTCCTCTGAGGGGTCTAATGAAAAACTGTTTTTT. Translation: CASSSSEGSNEKLFF.

V and J are TRBV7-8 and TRBJ1-6; TRBD1 is a possible D gene (5 bases). The V end lost 4 bases, the J end lost 4 bases, and 14 bases lay between the germline ends. Germline-derived CDR1 and CDR2 are SGHVS and FQNEAQ. The CDR3 sequence is 16 residues long. CDR3 nucleotide sequence: TGTGCCAGCAGCTCCTCAACGGGACGATATAATTCACCCCTCCACTTT. This gives the protein CASSSSTGRYNSPLHF.

The CDR3 is CASSAWDGDNSPLHF. The DNA for the CDR3 is TGTGCCAGTAGTGCCTGGGACGGGGATAATTCACCCCTCCACTTT. V gene TRBV19 combines with J gene TRBJ1-6; tentatively, D is TRBD1 (5 bases). The CDR3 runs to 15 residues. V dropped 5 bases and J dropped 5 bases, with 13 bases sitting between them. The germline gives CDR1 LNHDA, CDR2 SQIVND (reference sequence).